This T cell receptor (beta chain) is from a study of radiation and T cells in renal cell carcinoma. Study findings and constraints: Irradiated tumors had higher TCR clonality than control tumors.

Germline CDR1 reads LNHDA; CDR2 reads SQIVND (reference sequence). J lost 4 bases, V lost 4 bases, and 15 bases had no gene match. This CDR3 has 17 residues. Noted treatment: treatment-naive control, cytoreductive nephrectomy. About this clone itself: The target antigen is unknown.

Measured with immunoSEQ multiplex PCR; TCRdb has only the in-frame clones, and not every one. The data show 24,000 or so clones, more than 50% seen once. The sequence came from a human donor with renal cell carcinoma. The source was tumor tissue, collected from a patient whose treatment was nephrectomy without radiotherapy. This rearrangement joins TRBV19 to TRBJ1-1; 7 bases fit TRBD1. The CDR3 sequence: CASSKDRQTGSGTEAFF. Here the CDR3 DNA reads TGTGCCAGTAGTAAAGACCGCCAGACAGGGTCCGGCACTGAAGCTTTCTTT. The full variable domain, with the rest looked up from reference TRBV19 and TRBJ1-1, is DGGITQSPKYLFRKEGQNVTLSCEQNLNHDAMYWYRQDPGQGLRLIYYSQIVNDFQKGDIAEGYSVSREKKESFPLTVTSAQKNPTAFYLCASSKDRQTGSGTEAFFGQGTRLTVV.